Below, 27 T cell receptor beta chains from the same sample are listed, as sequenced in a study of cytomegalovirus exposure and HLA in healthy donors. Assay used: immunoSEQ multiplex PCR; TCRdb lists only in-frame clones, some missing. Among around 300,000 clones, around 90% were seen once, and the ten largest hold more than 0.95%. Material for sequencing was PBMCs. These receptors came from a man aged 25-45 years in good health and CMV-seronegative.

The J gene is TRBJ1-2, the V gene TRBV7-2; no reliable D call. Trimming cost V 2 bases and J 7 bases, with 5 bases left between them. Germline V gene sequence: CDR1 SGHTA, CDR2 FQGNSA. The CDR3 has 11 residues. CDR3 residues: CASSLFGGYTF. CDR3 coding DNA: TGTGCCAGCAGCTTATTCGGTGGCTACACCTTC.

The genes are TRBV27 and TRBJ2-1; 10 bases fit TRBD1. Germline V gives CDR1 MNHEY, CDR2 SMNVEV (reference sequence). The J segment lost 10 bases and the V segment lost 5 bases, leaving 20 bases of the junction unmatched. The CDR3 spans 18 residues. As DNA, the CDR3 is TGTGCCAGCAGTGCCTCCCAGGACAGGGGGTTATACCCTGAAGAGCAGTTCTTC. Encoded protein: CASSASQDRGLYPEEQFF.

For the CDR3, the DNA is TGCAGCGTTGTGGCAGGGGCATACGAGCAGTACTTC. This gives the protein CSVVAGAYEQYF. The V gene is TRBV29-1, the J gene TRBJ2-7, with TRBD1 as a possible D gene (6 bases). The CDR3 spans 12 residues. The germline CDR1 and CDR2 sequences are SQVTM and ANQGSEA. V was clipped by 4 bases and J by 4 bases, with 11 bases between them.

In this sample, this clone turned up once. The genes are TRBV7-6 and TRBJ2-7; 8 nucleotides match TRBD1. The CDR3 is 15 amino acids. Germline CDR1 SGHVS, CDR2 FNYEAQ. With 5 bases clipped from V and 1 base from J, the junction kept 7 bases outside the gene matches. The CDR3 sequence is CASSIGQGGSYEQYF. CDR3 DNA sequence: TGTGCCAGCAGCATAGGACAGGGAGGATCCTACGAGCAGTACTTC. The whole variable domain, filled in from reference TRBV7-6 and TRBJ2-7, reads GAGVSQSPRYKVTKRGQDVALRCDPISGHVSLYWYRQALGQGPEFLTYFNYEAQQDKSGLPNDRFSAERPEGSISTLTIQRTEQRDSAMYRCASSIGQGGSYEQYFGPGTRLTVT.

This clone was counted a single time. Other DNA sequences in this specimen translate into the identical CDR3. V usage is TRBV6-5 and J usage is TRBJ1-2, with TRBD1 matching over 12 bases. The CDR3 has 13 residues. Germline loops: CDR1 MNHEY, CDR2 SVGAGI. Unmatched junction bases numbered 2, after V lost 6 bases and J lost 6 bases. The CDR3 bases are TGTGCCAGCAGGGGACAGGGGGCGGATGGCTACACCTTC. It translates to CASRGQGADGYTF.

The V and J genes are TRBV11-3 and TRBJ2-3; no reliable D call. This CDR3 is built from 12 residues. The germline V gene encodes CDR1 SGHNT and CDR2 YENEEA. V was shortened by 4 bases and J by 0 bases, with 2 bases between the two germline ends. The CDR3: CASSSSTDTQYF. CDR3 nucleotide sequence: TGTGCCAGCAGCTCGAGCACAGATACGCAGTATTTT. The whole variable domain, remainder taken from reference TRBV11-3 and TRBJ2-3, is EAGVVQSPRYKIIEKKQPVAFWCNPISGHNTLYWYLQNLGQGPELLIRYENEEAVDDSQLPKDRFSAERLKGVDSTLKIQPAELGDSAVYLCASSSSTDTQYFGPGTRLTVL.

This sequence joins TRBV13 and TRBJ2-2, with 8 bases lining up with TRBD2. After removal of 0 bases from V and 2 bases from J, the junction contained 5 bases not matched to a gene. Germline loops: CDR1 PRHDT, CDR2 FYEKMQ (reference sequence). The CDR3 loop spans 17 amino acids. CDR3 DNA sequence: TGTGCCAGCAGCTTAGGAGGCGGGGGGCCCAACACCGGGGAGCTGTTTTTT. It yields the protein CASSLGGGGPNTGELFF.

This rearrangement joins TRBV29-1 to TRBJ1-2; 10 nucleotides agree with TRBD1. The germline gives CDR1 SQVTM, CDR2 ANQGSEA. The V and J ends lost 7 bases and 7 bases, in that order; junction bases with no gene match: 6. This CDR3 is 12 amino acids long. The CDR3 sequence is CSAATGGRGYTF. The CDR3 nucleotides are TGCAGCGCCGCGACAGGGGGCCGTGGCTACACCTTC.

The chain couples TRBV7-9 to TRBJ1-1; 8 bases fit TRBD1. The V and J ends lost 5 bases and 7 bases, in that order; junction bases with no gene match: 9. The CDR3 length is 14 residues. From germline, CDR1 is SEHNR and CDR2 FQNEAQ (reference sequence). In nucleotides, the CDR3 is TGTGCCAGCAGCCAGGGACAGGTCCGCGGTGAAGCTTTCTTT. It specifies CASSQGQVRGEAFF.

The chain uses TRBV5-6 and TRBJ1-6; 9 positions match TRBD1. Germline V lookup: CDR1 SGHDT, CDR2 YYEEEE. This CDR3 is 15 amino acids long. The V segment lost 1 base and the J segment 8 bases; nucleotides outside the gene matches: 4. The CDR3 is CASSLLGQGYSPLHF. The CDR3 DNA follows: TGTGCCAGCAGCTTGTTGGGACAGGGTTATTCACCCCTCCACTTT.

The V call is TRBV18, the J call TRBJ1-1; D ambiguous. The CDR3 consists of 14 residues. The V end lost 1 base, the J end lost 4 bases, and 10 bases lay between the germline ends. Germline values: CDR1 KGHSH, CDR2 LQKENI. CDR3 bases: TGTGCCAGCTCACCACAAGGACTACCCACTGAAGCTTTCTTT. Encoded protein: CASSPQGLPTEAFF.

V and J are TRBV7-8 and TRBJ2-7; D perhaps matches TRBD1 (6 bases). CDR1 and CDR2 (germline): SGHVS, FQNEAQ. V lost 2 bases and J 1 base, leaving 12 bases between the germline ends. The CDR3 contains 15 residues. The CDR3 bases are TGTGCCAGCAGCTTAAGGGCAGGGGTTTCCTACGAGCAGTACTTC. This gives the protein CASSLRAGVSYEQYF.

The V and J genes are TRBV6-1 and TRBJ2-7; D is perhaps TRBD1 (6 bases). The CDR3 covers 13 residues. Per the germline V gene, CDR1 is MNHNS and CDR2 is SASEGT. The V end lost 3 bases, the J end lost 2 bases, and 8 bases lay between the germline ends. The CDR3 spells CASSDGQPYEQYF. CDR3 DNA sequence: TGTGCCAGCAGTGACGGACAGCCCTACGAGCAGTACTTC.

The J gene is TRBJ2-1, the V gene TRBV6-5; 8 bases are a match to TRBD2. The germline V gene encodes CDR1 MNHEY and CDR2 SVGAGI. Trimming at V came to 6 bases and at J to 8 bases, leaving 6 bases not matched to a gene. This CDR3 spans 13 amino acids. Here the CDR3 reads CASRGGGQDEQFF. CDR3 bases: TGTGCCAGCAGGGGCGGGGGGCAGGATGAGCAGTTCTTC.

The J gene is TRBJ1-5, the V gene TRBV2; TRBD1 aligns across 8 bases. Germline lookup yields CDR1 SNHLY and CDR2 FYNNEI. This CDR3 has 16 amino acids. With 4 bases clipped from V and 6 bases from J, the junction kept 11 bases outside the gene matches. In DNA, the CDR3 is TGTGCCAGCAGTGCCGTGCAGGGGGCGAGTAGTCAGCCCCAGCATTTT. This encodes CASSAVQGASSQPQHF.

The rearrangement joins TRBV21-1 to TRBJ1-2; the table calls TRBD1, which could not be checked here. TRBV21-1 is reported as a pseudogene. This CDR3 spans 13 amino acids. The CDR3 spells CATRLGRGYGYTF. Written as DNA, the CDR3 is TGTGCCACTAGGTTGGGGCGCGGCTATGGCTACACCTTC.

The CDR3 DNA is TGTGCCAGCAGTTTACAGGGGGCCAGCCAGGGACTGTTTTTT. As protein: CASSLQGASQGLFF. This rearrangement joins TRBV6-5 to TRBJ1-4, with 9 bases lining up with TRBD1. V was clipped by 4 bases and J by 13 bases; unmatched bases: 10. The germline CDR1 and CDR2 sequences are MNHEY and SVGAGI. This CDR3 is built from 14 residues.

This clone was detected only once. The DNA of the CDR3 is TGCGCCAGCAGGGGACATTTTAATGAAAAACTGTTTTTT. Its protein is CASRGHFNEKLFF. The V gene is TRBV10-1, the J gene TRBJ1-4; D is possibly TRBD1 (6 bases). From germline, CDR1 is WNHNN and CDR2 SYGVQD (reference sequence). The CDR3 has 13 amino acids. The ends were cut back, 6 bases at V and 4 bases at J, with 9 bases in the middle.

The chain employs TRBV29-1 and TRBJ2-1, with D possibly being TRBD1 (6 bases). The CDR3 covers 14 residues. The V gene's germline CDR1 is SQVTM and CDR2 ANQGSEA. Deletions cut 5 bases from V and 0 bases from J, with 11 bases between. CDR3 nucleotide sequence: TGCAGCGTTCTCAGGGGCGACTCCTACAATGAGCAGTTCTTC. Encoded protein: CSVLRGDSYNEQFF.

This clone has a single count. CDR3 sequence (DNA): TGTGCCAGCAGTGAAGATAGGGGGAGCGGCTACACCTTC. Its protein is CASSEDRGSGYTF. This sequence joins TRBV6-1 and TRBJ1-2; tentative D call: TRBD1 (6 bases). Germline assignment: CDR1 MNHNS and CDR2 SASEGT. The V gene lost 1 base and the J gene lost 8 bases, with 11 bases spanning the gap. CDR3 length: 13 residues.

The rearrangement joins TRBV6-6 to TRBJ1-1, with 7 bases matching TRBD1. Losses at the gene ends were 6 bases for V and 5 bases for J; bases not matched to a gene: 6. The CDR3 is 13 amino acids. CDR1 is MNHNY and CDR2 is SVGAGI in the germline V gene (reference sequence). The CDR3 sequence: CASREQGKTEAFF. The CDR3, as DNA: TGTGCCAGCAGAGAACAGGGGAAAACTGAAGCTTTCTTT.

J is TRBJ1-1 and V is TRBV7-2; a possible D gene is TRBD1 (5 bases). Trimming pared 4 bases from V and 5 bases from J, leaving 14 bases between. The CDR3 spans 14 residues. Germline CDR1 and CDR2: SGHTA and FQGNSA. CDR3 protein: CASSSRQRGTEAFF. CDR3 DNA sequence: TGTGCCAGCAGCTCCCGACAGCGGGGGACTGAAGCTTTCTTT.

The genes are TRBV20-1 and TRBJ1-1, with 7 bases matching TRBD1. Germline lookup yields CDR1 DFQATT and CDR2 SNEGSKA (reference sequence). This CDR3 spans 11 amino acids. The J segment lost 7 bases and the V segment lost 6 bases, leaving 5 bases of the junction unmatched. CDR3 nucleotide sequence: TGCAGTGCGCCATGGGACAGTGAAGCTTTCTTT. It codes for CSAPWDSEAFF.

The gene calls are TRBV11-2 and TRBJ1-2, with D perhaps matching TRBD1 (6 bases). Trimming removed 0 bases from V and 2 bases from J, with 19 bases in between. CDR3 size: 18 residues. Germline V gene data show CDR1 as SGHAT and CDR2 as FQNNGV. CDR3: CASSLEPGDIFLNYGYTF. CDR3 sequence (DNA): TGTGCCAGCAGCTTAGAGCCAGGGGACATATTTCTGAACTATGGCTACACCTTC.

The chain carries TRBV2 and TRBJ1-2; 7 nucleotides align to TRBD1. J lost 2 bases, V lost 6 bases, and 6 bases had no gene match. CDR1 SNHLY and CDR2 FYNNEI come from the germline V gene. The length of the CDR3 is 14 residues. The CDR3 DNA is TGTGCCAGCAGACGGGACAGTGTGAACTATGGCTACACCTTC. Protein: CASRRDSVNYGYTF.

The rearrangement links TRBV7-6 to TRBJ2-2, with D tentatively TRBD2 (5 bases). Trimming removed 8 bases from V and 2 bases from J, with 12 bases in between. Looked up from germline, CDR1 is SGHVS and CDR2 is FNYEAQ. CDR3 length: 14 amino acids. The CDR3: CASGVRANTGELFF. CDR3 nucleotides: TGTGCCAGCGGCGTGCGGGCTAACACCGGGGAGCTGTTTTTT.

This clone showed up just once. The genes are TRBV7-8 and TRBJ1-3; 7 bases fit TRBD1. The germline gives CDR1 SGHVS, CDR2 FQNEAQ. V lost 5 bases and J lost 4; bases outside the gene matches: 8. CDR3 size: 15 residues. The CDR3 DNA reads TGTGCCAGCAGCCCCACAGGGACAGTGGGAAACACCATATATTTT. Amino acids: CASSPTGTVGNTIYF. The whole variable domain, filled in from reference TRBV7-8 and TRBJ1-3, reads GAGVSQSPRYKVAKRGQDVALRCDPISGHVSLFWYQQALGQGPEFLTYFQNEAQLDKSGLPSDRFFAERPEGSVSTLKIQRTQQEDSAVYLCASSPTGTVGNTIYFGEGSWLTVV.